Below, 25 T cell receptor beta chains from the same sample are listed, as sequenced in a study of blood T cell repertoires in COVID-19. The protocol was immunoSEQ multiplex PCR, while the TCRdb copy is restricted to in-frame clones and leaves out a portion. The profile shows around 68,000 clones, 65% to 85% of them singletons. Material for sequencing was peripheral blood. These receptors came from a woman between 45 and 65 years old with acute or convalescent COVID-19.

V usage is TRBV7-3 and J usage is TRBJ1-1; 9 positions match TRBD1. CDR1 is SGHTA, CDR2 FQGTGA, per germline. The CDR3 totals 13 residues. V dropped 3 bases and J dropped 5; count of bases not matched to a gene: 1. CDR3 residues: CASSFGTGTEAFF. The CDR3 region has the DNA TGTGCCAGCAGCTTCGGGACAGGGACTGAAGCTTTCTTT.

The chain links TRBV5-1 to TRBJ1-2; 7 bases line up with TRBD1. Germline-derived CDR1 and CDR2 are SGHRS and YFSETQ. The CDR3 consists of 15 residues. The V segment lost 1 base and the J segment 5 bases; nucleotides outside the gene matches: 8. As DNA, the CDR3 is TGCGCCAGCAGCTTGAGGGGGCTCTCCCCATATGGCTACACCTTC. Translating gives CASSLRGLSPYGYTF.

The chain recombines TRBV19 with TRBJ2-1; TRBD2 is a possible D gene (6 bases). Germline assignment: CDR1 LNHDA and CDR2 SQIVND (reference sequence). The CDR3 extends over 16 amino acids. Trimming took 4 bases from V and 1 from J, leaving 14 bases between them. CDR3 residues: CASSTYSAGSYNEQFF. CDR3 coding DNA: TGTGCCAGTAGTACCTACAGCGCGGGGTCCTACAATGAGCAGTTCTTC.

CDR3 sequence: CASSYMDQPQHF. The CDR3 DNA follows: TGTGCCAGCAGCTACATGGATCAGCCCCAGCATTTT. This sequence joins TRBV7-9 and TRBJ1-5; D uncertain. CDR3 length: 12 amino acids. CDR1 and CDR2 from the germline V gene are SEHNR and FQNEAQ (reference sequence). Deletions cut 4 bases from V and 5 bases from J, with 6 bases between. Based on the CDR3 plus reference TRBV7-9 and TRBJ1-5, the full variable domain is DTGVSQNPRHKITKRGQNVTFRCDPISEHNRLYWYRQTLGQGPEFLTYFQNEAQLEKSRLLSDRFSAERPKGSFSTLEIQRTEQGDSAMYLCASSYMDQPQHFGDGTRLSIL.

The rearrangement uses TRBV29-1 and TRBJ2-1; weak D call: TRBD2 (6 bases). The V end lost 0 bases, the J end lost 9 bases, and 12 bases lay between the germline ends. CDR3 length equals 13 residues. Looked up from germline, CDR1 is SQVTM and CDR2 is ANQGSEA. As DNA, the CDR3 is TGCAGCGTTGAAGATAAAATGGGGGGTGAGCAGTTCTTC. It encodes CSVEDKMGGEQFF.

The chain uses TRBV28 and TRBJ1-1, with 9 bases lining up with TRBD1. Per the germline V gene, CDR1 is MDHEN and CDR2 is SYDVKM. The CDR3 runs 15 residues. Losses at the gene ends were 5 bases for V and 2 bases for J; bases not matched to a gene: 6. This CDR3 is CASSPWTGENTEAFF. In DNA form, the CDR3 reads TGTGCCAGCAGTCCCTGGACAGGGGAAAACACTGAAGCTTTCTTT.

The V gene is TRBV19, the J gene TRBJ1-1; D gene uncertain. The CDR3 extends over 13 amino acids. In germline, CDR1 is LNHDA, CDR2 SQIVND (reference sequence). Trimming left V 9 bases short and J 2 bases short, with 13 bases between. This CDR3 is CASLQRGNTEAFF. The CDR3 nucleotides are TGTGCCAGCCTACAGCGGGGAAACACTGAAGCTTTCTTT.

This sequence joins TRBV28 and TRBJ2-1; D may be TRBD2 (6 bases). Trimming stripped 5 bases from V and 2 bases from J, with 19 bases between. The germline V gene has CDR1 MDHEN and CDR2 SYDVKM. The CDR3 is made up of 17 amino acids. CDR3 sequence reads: CASSQPPPSETYNEQFF. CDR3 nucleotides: TGTGCCAGCAGTCAACCTCCGCCTAGCGAAACCTACAATGAGCAGTTCTTC.

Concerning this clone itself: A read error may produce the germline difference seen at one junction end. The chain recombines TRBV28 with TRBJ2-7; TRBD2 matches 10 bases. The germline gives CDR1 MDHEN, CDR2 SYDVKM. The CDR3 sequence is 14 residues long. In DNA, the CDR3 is TGTGCCAGCCGTTTTAGCGGGAGGTCCTACGAGCAGTACTTC. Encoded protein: CASRFSGRSYEQYF.

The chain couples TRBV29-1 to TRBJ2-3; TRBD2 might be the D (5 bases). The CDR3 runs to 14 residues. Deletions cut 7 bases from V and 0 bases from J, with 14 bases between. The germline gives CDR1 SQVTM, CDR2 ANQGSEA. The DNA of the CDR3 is TGCAGCGCCGACGGGGTTTCTAGCACAGATACGCAGTATTTT. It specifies CSADGVSSTDTQYF.

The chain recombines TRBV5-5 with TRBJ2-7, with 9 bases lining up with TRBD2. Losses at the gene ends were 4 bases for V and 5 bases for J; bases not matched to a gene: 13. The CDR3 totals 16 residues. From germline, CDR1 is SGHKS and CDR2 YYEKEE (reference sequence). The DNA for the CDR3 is TGTGCCAGCAGCCCCCCAGGGGCTAGCGGGATTAACGAGCAGTACTTC. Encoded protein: CASSPPGASGINEQYF.

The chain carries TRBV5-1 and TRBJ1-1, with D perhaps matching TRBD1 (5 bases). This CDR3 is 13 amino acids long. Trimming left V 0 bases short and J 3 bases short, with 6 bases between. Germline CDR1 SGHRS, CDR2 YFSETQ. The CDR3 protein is CASSLVGDTEAFF. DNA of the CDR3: TGCGCCAGCAGCTTGGTAGGGGACACTGAAGCTTTCTTT.

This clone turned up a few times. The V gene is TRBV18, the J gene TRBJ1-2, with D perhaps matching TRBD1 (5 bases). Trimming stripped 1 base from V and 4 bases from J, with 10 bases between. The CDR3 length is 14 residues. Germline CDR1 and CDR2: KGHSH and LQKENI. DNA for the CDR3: TGTGCCAGCTCACCACGCGACAGCCTCTATGGCTACACCTTC. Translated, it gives CASSPRDSLYGYTF.

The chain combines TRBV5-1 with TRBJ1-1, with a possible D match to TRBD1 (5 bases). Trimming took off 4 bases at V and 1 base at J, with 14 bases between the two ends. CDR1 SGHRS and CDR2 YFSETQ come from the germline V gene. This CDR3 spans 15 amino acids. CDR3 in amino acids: CASSVPDGGNTEAFF. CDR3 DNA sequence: TGCGCCAGCAGCGTACCGGACGGGGGGAACACTGAAGCTTTCTTT.

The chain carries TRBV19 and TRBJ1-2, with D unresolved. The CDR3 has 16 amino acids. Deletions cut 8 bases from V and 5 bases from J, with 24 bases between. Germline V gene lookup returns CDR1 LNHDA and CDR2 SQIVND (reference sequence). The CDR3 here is CASLAPLGQSQYGYTF. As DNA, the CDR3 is TGTGCCAGTCTAGCGCCGTTGGGTCAGAGTCAATATGGCTACACCTTC. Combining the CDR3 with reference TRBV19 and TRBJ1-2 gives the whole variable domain DGGITQSPKYLFRKEGQNVTLSCEQNLNHDAMYWYRQDPGQGLRLIYYSQIVNDFQKGDIAEGYSVSREKKESFPLTVTSAQKNPTAFYLCASLAPLGQSQYGYTFGSGTRLTVV.

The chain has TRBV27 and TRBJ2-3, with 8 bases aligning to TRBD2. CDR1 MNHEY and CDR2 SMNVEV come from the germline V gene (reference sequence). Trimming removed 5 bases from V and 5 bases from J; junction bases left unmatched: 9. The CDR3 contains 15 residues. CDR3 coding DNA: TGTGCCAGCAGTCCGGGCGGGAGGCCTGAAGATACGCAGTATTTT. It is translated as CASSPGGRPEDTQYF.

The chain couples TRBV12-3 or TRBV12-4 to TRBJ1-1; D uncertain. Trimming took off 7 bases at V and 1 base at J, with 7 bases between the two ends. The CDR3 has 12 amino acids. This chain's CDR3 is CASMLTNTEAFF. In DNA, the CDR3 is TGTGCCAGCATGCTAACGAACACTGAAGCTTTCTTT.

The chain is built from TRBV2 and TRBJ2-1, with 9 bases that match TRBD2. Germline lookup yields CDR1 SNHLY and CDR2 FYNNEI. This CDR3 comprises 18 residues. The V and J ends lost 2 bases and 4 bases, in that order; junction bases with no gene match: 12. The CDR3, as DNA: TGTGCCAGCAGTGAATGGCTAGCGGGAAGCGGAACTTACAATGAGCAGTTCTTC. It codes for CASSEWLAGSGTYNEQFF.

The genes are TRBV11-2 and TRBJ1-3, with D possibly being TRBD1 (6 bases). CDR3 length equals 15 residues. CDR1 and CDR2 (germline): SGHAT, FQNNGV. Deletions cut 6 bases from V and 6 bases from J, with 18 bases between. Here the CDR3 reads CASRDMRGFLNTIYF. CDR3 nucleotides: TGTGCCAGCAGAGATATGAGGGGGTTTCTAAACACCATATATTTT.

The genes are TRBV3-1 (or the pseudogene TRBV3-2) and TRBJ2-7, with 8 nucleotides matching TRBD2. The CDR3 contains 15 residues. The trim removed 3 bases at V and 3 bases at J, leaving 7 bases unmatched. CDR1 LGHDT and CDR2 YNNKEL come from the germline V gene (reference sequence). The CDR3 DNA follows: TGTGCCAGCAGCCAGGGGGCGGGGGGTCACTACGAGCAGTACTTC. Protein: CASSQGAGGHYEQYF.

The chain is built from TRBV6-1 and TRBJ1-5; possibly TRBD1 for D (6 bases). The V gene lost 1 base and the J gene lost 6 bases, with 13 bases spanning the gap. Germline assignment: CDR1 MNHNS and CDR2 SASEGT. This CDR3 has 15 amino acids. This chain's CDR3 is CASSEVWTASQPQHF. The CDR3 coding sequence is TGTGCCAGCAGTGAAGTATGGACAGCTTCTCAGCCCCAGCATTTT.

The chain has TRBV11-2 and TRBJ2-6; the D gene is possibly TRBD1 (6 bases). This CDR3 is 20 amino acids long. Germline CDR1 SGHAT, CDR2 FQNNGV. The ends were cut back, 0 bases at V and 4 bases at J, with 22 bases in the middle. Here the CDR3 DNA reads TGTGCCAGCAGCTTAGAACTGGGGCTTCCAGGGGAACCCGGGGCCAACGTCCTGACTTTC. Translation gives CASSLELGLPGEPGANVLTF.

The CDR3: CASSLQGTGELFF. The CDR3 DNA reads TGTGCCAGCAGTTTACAGGGCACCGGGGAGCTGTTTTTT. The rearrangement joins TRBV28 to TRBJ2-2; possible D gene TRBD1, 5 bases. This CDR3 region has 13 residues. Germline-derived CDR1 and CDR2 are MDHEN and SYDVKM. Trimming stripped 2 bases from V and 4 bases from J, with 5 bases between. Together with reference TRBV28 and TRBJ2-2, the CDR3 gives the full variable domain: DVKVTQSSRYLVKRTGEKVFLECVQDMDHENMFWYRQDPGLGLRLIYFSYDVKMKEKGDIPEGYSVSREKKERFSLILESASTNQTSMYLCASSLQGTGELFFGEGSRLTVL.

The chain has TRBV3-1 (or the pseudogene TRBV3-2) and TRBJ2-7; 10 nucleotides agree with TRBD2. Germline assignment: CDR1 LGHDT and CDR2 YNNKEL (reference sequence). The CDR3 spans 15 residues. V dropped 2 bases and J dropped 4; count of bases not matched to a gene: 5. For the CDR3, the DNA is TGTGCCAGCAGCCAAAGCCTAGCGGGAGCTTACGAGCAGTACTTC. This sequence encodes CASSQSLAGAYEQYF.

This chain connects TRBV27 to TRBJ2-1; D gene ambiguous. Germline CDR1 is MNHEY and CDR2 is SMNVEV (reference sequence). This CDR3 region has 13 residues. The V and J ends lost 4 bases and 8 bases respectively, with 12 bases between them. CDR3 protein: CASSSDTFHEQFF. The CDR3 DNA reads TGTGCCAGCAGTTCTGACACCTTCCATGAGCAGTTCTTC.